This T cell receptor (beta chain) was recorded in a study of blood T cell repertoires in COVID-19. Participants' own reports of clinical history determined their cohort assignment. Participants classified as exposed had met a COVID-19 case within 2 weeks before study entry. V was clipped by 6 bases and J by 2 bases; unmatched bases: 6. Germline assignment: CDR1 MDHEN and CDR2 SYDVKM. The CDR3 length is 14 residues. Sequenced by immunoSEQ multiplex PCR; TCRdb stores in-frame clones only, minus some. The table shows 140,000 to 150,000 clones, with over 80% occurring only once. This rearrangement joins TRBV28 to TRBJ2-7; 8 bases line up with TRBD1. Input material: PBMCs or T cells enriched from blood (not recorded which). The TCR sequence derives from a woman in her 50s who had been exposed to COVID-19. The CDR3 nucleotides are TGTGCCAGCAGCCACGACAGGGGCGCCTACGAGCAGTACTTC. It codes for CASSHDRGAYEQYF. The variable domain in full, with the rest retrieved from reference TRBV28 and TRBJ2-7, is DVKVTQSSRYLVKRTGEKVFLECVQDMDHENMFWYRQDPGLGLRLIYFSYDVKMKEKGDIPEGYSVSREKKERFSLILESASTNQTSMYLCASSHDRGAYEQYFGPGTRLTVT.